This TCR beta chain was retrieved from a study of blood T cell repertoires in COVID-19 (dated by TCRdb to about 2020). At the level of the whole study: The collaborator samples originated in the United States, Italy and Spain and spanned the acute and convalescent phases of COVID-19. Where available, HLA class I and class II types were obtained from metadata supplied by the sample provider rather than from assay-based typing. The prospective study material was composed of cDNA or gDNA derived from T cells, B-cell-depleted T cells, or PBMCs. Subjects who had been exposed to COVID-19, were actively infected with it, or had recovered from it provided the deeply sampled blood TCRbeta repertoires that made up the dataset. Samples came from the ongoing ImmuneRACE study (first 160 participants) plus 1,254 subjects from 6 global collaborators. The repertoires were released in a freely available public database meant as a resource for research on the immune response to SARS-CoV-2. The sample metadata nearly always contained a de-identified subject ID, COVID-19 status, age in years and sex. On the study overall, not on this receptor specifically: The amount of clinical and demographic metadata varied by source and participant and was provided uncurated.

Enrolling through a virtual design, the prospective study's participants ranged in age from roughly 18 to 100 years and lived across about two dozen United States geographic areas. In the prospective study, cohorts were assigned on the basis of participant-reported clinical history obtained from a screening survey and a study questionnaire. Exposed participants were defined as having been in contact with someone with a PCR-confirmed or clinician-diagnosed COVID-19 case within 2 weeks of study entry. Mobile phlebotomists in the prospective study collected whole blood, serum and a nasopharyngeal or oropharyngeal swab from every participant. Prospective study participants could optionally give additional blood draws and questionnaires over an approximately 2-month period. Blood samples from the prospective study were shipped frozen or at room temperature prior to DNA extraction. This clone was seen a few times. The antigen this receptor binds is unknown. No base qualities exist here, and no much larger clone lies one base off it. At the DNA level, this CDR3 is encoded by other sequences in the same sample as well.

The immunoSEQ Assay, a bias-controlled multiplex PCR, was used to amplify TCRbeta CDR3 regions from genomic DNA. The authors' pipeline ran thus. The number of nucleated cells in each sample was estimated from the amplification of reference gene primers within the assay. Sequence reads were collapsed and filtered to measure the absolute abundance of every unique TCRbeta CDR3 rearrangement. Productive Simpson clonality was computed per sample as the square root of Simpson's diversity index over productive rearrangements. In TCRdb, the immuneACCESS table is reduced to in-frame sequences with V and J assigned. These tables do not hold every clone; where another copy was compared, an unresolved V gene accounts for under half, and the others remain unexplained. Clone size and the V and J calls come from that table; the DNA yielded D and trimming. This sample comprises 350,000 or so clones, approximately 91% of them detected only once. The biggest ten clones account for 0.95% to 1.1% of the sample.

Reading from cysteine to phenylalanine, the CDR3 counts 13 amino acids. The CDR3 DNA has 39 bases and is translated from base 1. After removal of 5 bases from V and 4 bases from J, the junction retains 4 bases not matched to a gene. CDR1 and CDR2 are drawn from the germline V gene: SGHTA, FQGTGA. Recombination linked TRBV7-3 to TRBJ1-1; 7 nucleotides in the junction match TRBD1. The clonotype was recovered from a woman in her twenties or thirties who had been exposed to COVID-19. The sequenced sample consisted of PBMCs or T cells enriched from blood (not recorded which). The CDR3 amino acid sequence is: CASSLTGFTEAFF. Read as DNA, the sequence is TGTGCCAGCAGCCTGACAGGGTTCACTGAAGCTTTCTTT. Supplemented by the reference TRBV7-3 and TRBJ1-1 proteins around the CDR3, the complete variable domain is GAGVSQTPSNKVTEKGKYVELRCDPISGHTALYWYRQSLGQGPEFLIYFQGTGAADDSGLPNDRFFAVRPEGSVSTLKIQRTERGDSAVYLCASSLTGFTEAFFGQGTRLTVV.